The T cell receptor (beta chain) under discussion was sequenced for a study of blood T cell repertoires in COVID-19. The method was immunoSEQ multiplex PCR; TCRdb's version includes in-frame clones alone and lacks a portion of them. The table lists fewer than 110,000 clones, more than 75% of them singletons. Germline-derived CDR1 and CDR2 are SGDLS and YYNGEE. This CDR3 comprises 14 residues. V lost 0 bases and J lost 6, with 12 bases in between. This clonotype originated in a human donor in a cohort sampled during active COVID-19. The chain uses TRBV9 and TRBJ1-2; D is undetermined. Sequenced sample: peripheral blood. The DNA of the CDR3 is TGTGCCAGCAGCGTAGGGACTAGGTTGCATGGCTACACCTTC. Encoded protein: CASSVGTRLHGYTF.